The clone carrying this TCR beta chain was counted a few times. As yet, its antigen is unknown. One junction end does not reproduce the germline sequence, and a read error may be involved. This sample is part of a study of blood T cells in healthy people across ages. There are 13 residues in the CDR3. CDR1 is SGHDT, CDR2 YYEEEE, per germline. Findings and caveats of the study: PBMCs that were unsorted prevented a conclusive naive versus antigen-experienced comparison. Relative to aged donors, long-lived donors carried more naive CD4+ cells and displayed higher diversity.

For the second PCR, which ran for about 6 to 11 cycles, a sample-barcoded 5' primer and a J-beta primer mix were used. MiXCR, run by TCRdb on the 5' RACE reads, gives a single entry per CDR3 protein. The sample yields about 930,000 distinct CDR3 sequences, about 28% seen once. Each individual donor underwent a draw of approximately 9.8 milliliters of peripheral blood. These sequences were also reported in another study, on T cells of mothers and their children. That source adds: Slightly higher, non-significant overlap characterized related mother-child pairs relative to unrelated pairs.

The chain couples TRBV5-6 to TRBJ1-2; tentatively, D is TRBD1 (6 bases). The TCR originated in a woman in her 40s in good health. Input material: blood. CDR3 in amino acids: CASSLQGNYDYTF. The CDR3 region has the DNA TGTGCCAGCAGCTTGCAGGGGAACTATGACTACACCTTC. The full variable domain, with the rest looked up from reference TRBV5-6 and TRBJ1-2, is DAGVTQSPTHLIKTRGQQVTLRCSPKSGHDTVSWYQQALGQGPQFIFQYYEEEERQRGNFPDRFSGHQFPNYSSELNVNALLLGDSALYLCASSLQGNYDYTFGSGTRLTVV.